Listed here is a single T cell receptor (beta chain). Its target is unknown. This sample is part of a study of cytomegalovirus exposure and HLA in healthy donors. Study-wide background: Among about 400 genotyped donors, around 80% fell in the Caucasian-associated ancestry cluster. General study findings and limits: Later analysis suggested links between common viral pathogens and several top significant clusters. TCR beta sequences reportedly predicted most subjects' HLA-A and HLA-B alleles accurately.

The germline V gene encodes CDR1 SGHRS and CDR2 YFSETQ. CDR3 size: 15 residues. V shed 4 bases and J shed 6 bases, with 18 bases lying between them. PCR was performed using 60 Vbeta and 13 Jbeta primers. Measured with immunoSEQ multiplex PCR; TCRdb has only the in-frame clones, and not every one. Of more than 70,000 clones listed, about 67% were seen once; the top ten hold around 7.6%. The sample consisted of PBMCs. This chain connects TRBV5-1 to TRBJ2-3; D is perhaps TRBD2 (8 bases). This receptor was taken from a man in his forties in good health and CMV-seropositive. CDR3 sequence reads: CASSPGGTATDTQYF. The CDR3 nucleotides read TGCGCCAGCAGCCCGGGGGGGACAGCCACCGATACGCAGTATTTT.